These 18 T cell receptor beta chains came from one sample sequenced in a study of T cells in Graves' hyperthyroidism and ophthalmopathy (dated by TCRdb to between 2018 and 2021). Library generation was performed with multiplex PCR. The instrument was an Illumina HiSeq 2000. TCR beta CDR3 regions were amplified from RNA transcripts. A first-round RT-PCR of the TCR CDR3 used the HTBI primer set with the Qiagen OneStep RT-PCR kit. TCRdb applied fastp at Q25 and MiXCR to the public reads, then kept only in-frame beta chains. Rows with a matching CDR3 protein are joined into one entry that keeps the most common DNA and genes. Recorded for this sample are approximately 300,000 distinct CDR3 sequences; over 15% of them occurred a single time. Roughly 50% of the sample belongs to the ten largest clones. Sequencing input: blood. Every receptor here comes from a woman aged 55-75 years with Graves' ophthalmopathy.

This clonotype was picked up many times. The chain employs TRBV6-1 and TRBJ1-6; D ambiguous. This CDR3 comprises 13 residues. Between the trimmed V and J ends, which lost 5 bases and 9 bases, there was a span of 11 bases. CDR1 is MNHNS, CDR2 SASEGT, per germline. In DNA form, the CDR3 reads TGTGCCAGCAGTTCTGACTATGGTTCACCCCTCCACTTT. It yields the protein CASSSDYGSPLHF.

This clonotype was observed a handful of times. This chain joins TRBV5-1 and TRBJ1-6; perhaps TRBD1 as D (5 bases). Per germline, CDR1 SGHRS and CDR2 YFSETQ. The CDR3 sequence is 14 residues long. CDR3 loop: CATQAGPGEVPLHF. In DNA, the CDR3 is TGCGCTACTCAAGCGGGGCCGGGCGAGGTTCCCCTCCACTTT.

This clonotype occurred many times. CDR3 protein: CASKAVAGNNSPLHF. CDR3 sequence (DNA): TGTGCCAGCAAAGCGGTCGCAGGGAATAATTCACCCCTCCACTTT. The V gene is TRBV6-1, the J gene TRBJ1-6; D perhaps matches TRBD1 (5 bases). Germline V CDR1 and CDR2: MNHNS, SASEGT. Trimming took off 7 bases at V and 5 bases at J, with 15 bases between the two ends. This CDR3 has 15 residues.

This clonotype has a count of ten or more. The rearrangement uses TRBV7-2 and TRBJ2-6, with D unresolved. Germline V gene data show CDR1 as SGHTA and CDR2 as FQGNSA. V lost 3 bases to trimming and J lost 0 bases, with 9 bases between them. CDR3 size: 16 residues. In nucleotides, the CDR3 is TGTGCCAGCAGCTTCCACAGTATCTCTGGGGCCAACGTCCTGACTTTC. This gives the protein CASSFHSISGANVLTF.

The chain is built from TRBV7-6 and TRBJ2-3, with D maybe TRBD1 (6 bases). The V gene's germline CDR1 is SGHVS and CDR2 FNYEAQ. The germline V and J ends were trimmed by 5 bases and 5 bases, with 17 bases remaining between them. The CDR3 consists of 15 residues. The CDR3 coding sequence is TGTGCCAGCAGCCAACTCCTCACAGGGAGAGATACGCAGTATTTT. Translating it yields CASSQLLTGRDTQYF.

This chain links TRBV5-1 with TRBJ2-1; 11 bases line up with TRBD2. This CDR3 has 15 amino acids. V lost 4 bases, J lost 7 bases, and 7 bases stayed unmatched. Germline V gene sequence: CDR1 SGHRS, CDR2 YFSETQ. CDR3 nucleotides: TGCGCCAGCAGCGACACTAGCGGGAGTCTTAATGAGCAGTTCTTC. This sequence encodes CASSDTSGSLNEQFF.

The rearrangement links TRBV9 to TRBJ2-2; a possible D gene is TRBD1 (5 bases). The CDR3 contains 18 residues. In germline, CDR1 is SGDLS, CDR2 YYNGEE. V was trimmed by 1 base and J by 0 bases, leaving 16 bases between them. CDR3 region: CASSVKEFGHANTGELFF. CDR3 coding DNA: TGTGCCAGCAGCGTAAAAGAATTCGGACACGCGAACACCGGGGAGCTGTTTTTT.

This clonotype has at least ten counts. V and J are TRBV20-1 and TRBJ1-1; 10 nucleotides align to TRBD1. The J segment lost 4 bases and the V segment lost 6 bases, leaving 11 bases of the junction unmatched. Germline loops: CDR1 DFQATT, CDR2 SNEGSKA (reference sequence). This CDR3 has 15 residues. As DNA, the CDR3 is TGCAGTGCCCCCAAGGGACGGACAGGGGGCACTGAAGCTTTCTTT. Protein product: CSAPKGRTGGTEAFF.

At least ten counts were recorded for this clonotype. The chain combines TRBV7-9 with TRBJ1-2; TRBD1 matches at 12 bases. Germline CDR1 and CDR2: SEHNR and FQNEAQ (reference sequence). Trimming cost V 1 base and J 2 bases; bases outside gene matches: 11. The CDR3 length is 19 residues. CDR3 sequence reads: CASSLVFGTGGAGNYGYTF. The CDR3 DNA reads as TGTGCCAGCAGCTTAGTATTCGGGACAGGGGGCGCCGGGAACTATGGCTACACCTTC.

The chain has TRBV7-9 and TRBJ1-1; D is possibly TRBD1 (5 bases). Per the germline V gene, CDR1 is SEHNR and CDR2 is FQNEAQ (reference sequence). Between the trimmed V and J ends, which lost 1 base and 8 bases, there was a span of 5 bases. The CDR3 contains 11 residues. This chain's CDR3 is CASSLGDEAFF. The CDR3 nucleotides are TGTGCCAGCAGCTTAGGGGACGAAGCTTTCTTT. Full variable domain (remainder filled in from reference TRBV7-9 and TRBJ1-1): DTGVSQNPRHKITKRGQNVTFRCDPISEHNRLYWYRQTLGQGPEFLTYFQNEAQLEKSRLLSDRFSAERPKGSFSTLEIQRTEQGDSAMYLCASSLGDEAFFGQGTRLTVV.

In its sample, this clonotype was seen many times. This sequence joins TRBV7-2 and TRBJ2-7; 7 nucleotides align to TRBD2. The CDR3 totals 22 residues. Germline V gene lookup returns CDR1 SGHTA and CDR2 FQGNSA. V dropped 4 bases and J dropped 4; count of bases not matched to a gene: 31. CDR3 residues: CASSSRVGVSSLAAAWGYEQYF. Written as DNA, the CDR3 is TGTGCCAGCAGCTCAAGAGTGGGGGTATCGTCGCTAGCGGCCGCTTGGGGGTACGAGCAGTACTTC.

Ten or more counts support this clonotype. The J gene is TRBJ1-2, the V gene TRBV6-2 or TRBV6-3; TRBD1 might be the D (6 bases). Germline CDR1 and CDR2: MNHEY and SVGEGT. The V end lost 5 bases, the J end lost 3 bases, and 19 bases lay between the germline ends. The CDR3 is 16 amino acids. The CDR3 DNA reads as TGTGCCAGCAGTCAAATCGGGGGGCATCCGGACTATGGCTACACCTTC. Translated, it gives CASSQIGGHPDYGYTF.

In this sample, this clonotype turned up many times. The chain is built from TRBV28 and TRBJ2-5; no definite D call. The CDR3 length is 17 residues. With 1 base removed from V and 8 bases from J, the gap between germline ends came to 23 bases. CDR1 is MDHEN, CDR2 SYDVKM, per germline. The CDR3 bases are TGTGCCAGCAGTTTATACGGCCTGGCGGTAGGGCAGCAAACCCAGTACTTC. Its protein is CASSLYGLAVGQQTQYF.

The rearrangement uses TRBV11-3 and TRBJ2-1; D perhaps matches TRBD1 (5 bases). There are 14 residues in the CDR3. Trimming left V 3 bases short and J 8 bases short, with 14 bases between. Germline loops: CDR1 SGHNT, CDR2 YENEEA. CDR3 region: CASSFTFTGDEQFF. The CDR3 DNA reads TGTGCCAGCAGCTTCACATTTACAGGCGATGAGCAGTTCTTC. Complete variable domain (other parts from reference TRBV11-3 and TRBJ2-1): EAGVVQSPRYKIIEKKQPVAFWCNPISGHNTLYWYLQNLGQGPELLIRYENEEAVDDSQLPKDRFSAERLKGVDSTLKIQPAELGDSAVYLCASSFTFTGDEQFFGPGTRLTVL.

This clonotype was seen more than once but under ten times. The chain combines TRBV6-2 or TRBV6-3 with TRBJ2-7; D uncertain. V was cut by 7 bases and J by 5 bases, with 15 bases left in between. The germline gives CDR1 MNHEY, CDR2 SVGEGT. The CDR3 sequence is 13 residues long. The CDR3 coding sequence is TGTGCCAGCACTAATCTGGGTACCCACGAGCAGTACTTC. Amino acid sequence: CASTNLGTHEQYF.

This clonotype appeared a few times. CDR3 region: CASSEEGLNSNQPQHF. CDR3 sequence (DNA): TGTGCCAGCAGTGAAGAGGGACTGAATAGCAATCAGCCCCAGCATTTT. V and J are TRBV6-1 and TRBJ1-5; TRBD1 is a possible D gene (5 bases). The CDR3 consists of 16 residues. Trimming removed 1 base from V and 0 bases from J, with 10 bases in between. The germline gives CDR1 MNHNS, CDR2 SASEGT.

The V gene is TRBV4-1, the J gene TRBJ2-3; D gene unclear. The germline V gene has CDR1 MGHRA and CDR2 YSYEKL. V lost 4 bases and J 4 bases, leaving 21 bases between the germline ends. CDR3 length equals 17 residues. The CDR3 DNA is TGCGCCAGCAGCCGCGAAATGGCCTTTTCTCGACCAGATACGCAGTATTTT. It yields the protein CASSREMAFSRPDTQYF.

This clonotype was observed at least ten times. This rearrangement joins TRBV5-6 to TRBJ1-4, with D unresolved. Germline CDR1 SGHDT, CDR2 YYEEEE. V was pared by 1 base and J by 8 bases, with 15 bases between. The CDR3 length is 15 residues. The CDR3 spells CASSLSGGVNEKLFF. The CDR3 DNA reads TGTGCCAGCAGCTTGAGTGGTGGGGTAAACGAAAAACTGTTTTTT. Filled out from reference TRBV5-6 and TRBJ1-4, the complete variable domain reads DAGVTQSPTHLIKTRGQQVTLRCSPKSGHDTVSWYQQALGQGPQFIFQYYEEEERQRGNFPDRFSGHQFPNYSSELNVNALLLGDSALYLCASSLSGGVNEKLFFGSGTQLSVL.